The 29 T cell receptor beta chains reported below all come from one sample, sequenced in a study of breast tumors, draining lymph nodes, adjacent tissues. The lymph nodes were axillary draining lymph nodes from breast cancer patients. TCRdb re-analysed the multiplex PCR reads in MiXCR, keeping a single row per CDR3 protein. Of roughly 260,000 distinct CDR3 sequences listed, 30% to 35% were seen once; the top ten hold roughly 1.2%. The specimen was axillary lymph node tissue. The receptors come from a female donor with breast cancer. Some clones in this sample may be carry-over from other donors' samples.

The chain couples TRBV6-5 to TRBJ2-1; the D is unclear. V was trimmed by 2 bases and J by 0 bases, leaving 11 bases between them. This CDR3 has 16 amino acids. The germline gives CDR1 MNHEY, CDR2 SVGAGI. In DNA form, the CDR3 reads TGTGCCAGCAGTTACGGGCTTAGAGGCTCCTACAATGAGCAGTTCTTC. This gives the protein CASSYGLRGSYNEQFF.

This clonotype was recorded many times. V usage is TRBV15 and J usage is TRBJ2-1; 7 positions agree with TRBD1. Looked up from germline, CDR1 is LNHNV and CDR2 is YYDKDF (reference sequence). V lost 0 bases to trimming and J lost 3 bases; unmatched junction nucleotides: 5. This CDR3 spans 16 amino acids. CDR3 protein: CATSRDQGVLYNEQFF. The DNA of the CDR3 is TGTGCCACCAGCAGAGACCAGGGGGTCCTCTACAATGAGCAGTTCTTC.

The table lists this clonotype with many counts. The rearrangement joins TRBV10-3 to TRBJ2-3; 10 nucleotides match TRBD2. The CDR3 extends over 20 amino acids. CDR1 is ENHRY, CDR2 SYGVKD, per germline. V shed 3 bases and J 1 base; nucleotides not matched to a gene: 16. CDR3 bases: TGTGCCATCAGTGATGACAGACGTTCTAGCGGGAGATCACGCACAGATACGCAGTATTTT. It translates to CAISDDRRSSGRSRTDTQYF.

The chain joins TRBV7-2 to TRBJ2-1; TRBD2 aligns across 9 bases. The germline V gene has CDR1 SGHTA and CDR2 FQGNSA. The CDR3 has 14 amino acids. CDR3 nucleotide sequence: TGTAGTAGCGGGAGAGTGGGGTCCTACAATGAGCAGTTCTTC. It codes for CSSGRVGSYNEQFF.

This clonotype has ten or more counts. The chain has TRBV5-8 and TRBJ2-5, with TRBD2 identical over 8 bases. There are 14 residues in the CDR3. Germline loops: CDR1 SGHTS, CDR2 YDEGEE. Germline trimming cut 4 bases from V and 5 bases from J; bases unmatched to any gene: 7. CDR3 residues: CASSGERERETQYF. The CDR3 DNA is TGTGCCAGCAGCGGGGAGCGGGAGCGGGAGACCCAGTACTTC.

This clonotype came up many times. The gene calls are TRBV7-9 and TRBJ2-3; D unresolved. Germline CDR1 and CDR2: SEHNR and FQNEAQ (reference sequence). V lost 1 base to trimming and J lost 6 bases, with 14 bases between them. This CDR3 comprises 15 residues. The DNA of the CDR3 is TGTGCCAGCAGCTTAGGCGGAGCAAGGTGGGATACGCAGTATTTT. This encodes CASSLGGARWDTQYF.

This clonotype was recorded at least ten times. The chain has TRBV2 and TRBJ2-7; tentatively, D is TRBD2 (6 bases). V lost 4 bases and J lost 0, with 13 bases in between. The CDR3 length is 15 residues. Germline CDR1 is SNHLY and CDR2 is FYNNEI. The CDR3 DNA follows: TGTGCCAGCAGTGGGGGGGAGAGTAGCTCCTACGAGCAGTACTTC. It specifies CASSGGESSSYEQYF.

In regard to this clonotype: A much more abundant neighbour one base away suggests this may be a read error. The chain links TRBV20-1 to TRBJ2-5, with D possibly matching TRBD1 (5 bases). CDR3 size: 12 residues. Germline V gene data show CDR1 as DFQATT and CDR2 as SNEGSKA (reference sequence). The CDR3 sequence: CSAEGAEETPYF. CDR3 nucleotides: TGCAGTGCGGAAGGGGCAGAAGAGACCCCGTACTTC.

Of note for this clonotype: Being one base from a much bigger clone, this may be a read error. The chain employs TRBV20-1 and TRBJ2-1; tentatively, D is TRBD2 (5 bases). The germline CDR1 and CDR2 sequences are DFQATT and SNEGSKA (reference sequence). The CDR3 length is 15 residues. The CDR3 region is CSARELASSSNEQFF. CDR3 in DNA: TGCAGTGCTAGAGAGTTAGCGAGCTCCTCCAATGAGCAGTTCTTC.

As for this clonotype: A much larger clonotype is one base distant, so this may be a read error. The gene calls are TRBV5-1 and TRBJ2-7; no clear D. Trimming cost V 1 base and J 9 bases, with 11 bases left between them. The germline V gene has CDR1 SGHRS and CDR2 YFSETQ. The CDR3 covers 12 residues. The CDR3 DNA reads as TGCGCCAGCAGCTTGACAGTCCACGGGCAGTACTTC. Translated, it gives CASSLTVHGQYF.

This clonotype has a count of ten or more. This chain links TRBV12-3 or TRBV12-4 with TRBJ2-2; D might be TRBD1 (6 bases). CDR3 length: 15 residues. Trimming took 7 bases from V and 5 from J, leaving 17 bases between them. The CDR3 sequence is CASKPGQQSTGELFF. Written as DNA, the CDR3 is TGTGCCAGCAAGCCTGGACAGCAAAGTACCGGGGAGCTGTTTTTT.

This clonotype was seen a few times. The chain has TRBV28 and TRBJ1-2, with TRBD1 identical over 7 bases. Trimming removed 3 bases from V and 8 bases from J; junction bases left unmatched: 9. Germline V gene sequence: CDR1 MDHEN, CDR2 SYDVKM. The CDR3 has 14 amino acids. CDR3 sequence reads: CASSFGDRVSGYTF. CDR3 nucleotide sequence: TGTGCCAGCAGTTTCGGCGACAGGGTCTCGGGCTACACCTTC.

This rearrangement joins TRBV24-1 to TRBJ2-1; no clear D gene. This CDR3 comprises 18 residues. V dropped 11 bases and J dropped 4 bases, with 29 bases sitting between them. The germline CDR1 and CDR2 sequences are KGHDR and SFDVKD. CDR3 sequence: CASSQGPLSLRLYNEQFF. CDR3 DNA: TGTGCCAGCAGCCAAGGCCCCCTGTCGCTACGGCTATACAATGAGCAGTTCTTC.

As for this clonotype: Because the CDR3 is missing its conserved closing phenylalanine or tryptophan, this is likely a read error. The chain combines TRBV20-1 with TRBJ2-1; 10 nucleotides agree with TRBD2. Per the germline V gene, CDR1 is DFQATT and CDR2 is SNEGSKA (reference sequence). V shed 0 bases and J 8 bases; nucleotides not matched to a gene: 7. The CDR3 is 15 amino acids. The CDR3 protein is CSARDEREGTYEQFL. The CDR3 nucleotides read TGCAGTGCTAGAGACGAGCGGGAGGGGACGTATGAGCAGTTCCTC.

This clonotype has ten or more counts. V is TRBV9 and J is TRBJ2-1, with TRBD2 as a possible D gene (6 bases). Trimming left V 0 bases short and J 8 bases short, with 18 bases between. In germline, CDR1 is SGDLS, CDR2 YYNGEE. The length of the CDR3 is 16 residues. The CDR3 sequence is CASSVAPAGSLYEQFF. CDR3 coding DNA: TGTGCCAGCAGCGTAGCTCCGGCGGGAAGTTTGTATGAGCAGTTCTTC.

Details on this clonotype: Sequence at one end of the junction differs from germline and may be a read error. The chain has TRBV6-5 and TRBJ2-1; 13 bases are shared with TRBD2. Germline lookup yields CDR1 MNHEY and CDR2 SVGAGI. CDR3 size: 19 residues. CDR3 sequence (DNA): TGTGCCAGCAGTCACTCGACGTCATCTCTAACTAGCGGGAGGGCCGAGCAGTTCTTC. Translated: CASSHSTSSLTSGRAEQFF.

This clonotype was counted once. This chain links TRBV19 with TRBJ2-1, with 8 bases identical to TRBD1. CDR1 is LNHDA and CDR2 is SQIVND in the germline V gene (reference sequence). J gave up 5 bases and V 5 bases, and 5 bases lay outside the gene matches. The CDR3 is made up of 14 amino acids. CDR3 bases: TGTGCCAGTAGTGCCCAGGGGGCACACAATGAGCAGTTCTTC. As protein: CASSAQGAHNEQFF. Based on the CDR3 plus reference TRBV19 and TRBJ2-1, the full variable domain is DGGITQSPKYLFRKEGQNVTLSCEQNLNHDAMYWYRQDPGQGLRLIYYSQIVNDFQKGDIAEGYSVSREKKESFPLTVTSAQKNPTAFYLCASSAQGAHNEQFFGPGTRLTVL.

This clonotype was picked up one time. An end of the junction does not agree with germline; a read error may underlie this. CDR3 protein: CASSLVTGALF. CDR3 in DNA: TGTGCCAGCAGCTTAGTAACAGGGGCTCTCTTT. This chain connects TRBV7-9 to TRBJ1-1, with 7 bases that match TRBD1. The CDR3 has 11 amino acids. Germline values: CDR1 SEHNR, CDR2 FQNEAQ (reference sequence).

This clonotype was counted only a few times. The V call is TRBV6-1, the J call TRBJ2-1; the D gene could be TRBD1 or TRBD2 (5 bases each). There are 14 residues in the CDR3. V gave up 5 bases and J gave up 7 bases, with 15 bases separating them. The germline CDR1 and CDR2 sequences are MNHNS and SASEGT. The CDR3 DNA sequence: TGTGCCAGCAGTCCCCGCCGGGGCCTTAATGAGCAGTTCTTC. It is translated as CASSPRRGLNEQFF.

This clonotype occurred a few times. The junction departs from germline at one end; a sequencing error may be responsible. V usage is TRBV6-6 and J usage is TRBJ2-1; the D gene could be TRBD1 or TRBD2 (6 bases each). The CDR3 extends over 15 amino acids. Germline CDR1 is MNHNY and CDR2 is SVGAGI (reference sequence). The CDR3 loop is CASSHSRGAGDEQFF. DNA of the CDR3: TGTGCCAGCAGTCACTCCAGGGGAGCGGGCGATGAGCAGTTCTTC.

This clonotype was counted at least ten times. V gene TRBV9 combines with J gene TRBJ2-2; 10 bases line up with TRBD2. The CDR3 spans 17 residues. In germline, CDR1 is SGDLS, CDR2 YYNGEE. V lost 0 bases, J lost 4 bases, and 6 bases stayed unmatched. DNA of the CDR3: TGTGCCAGCAGCGTAGGAGGTAGCGGGAGGCCCACCGGGGAGCTGTTTTTT. Its translation is CASSVGGSGRPTGELFF.

This sequence joins TRBV19 and TRBJ1-5; no clear D. The germline CDR1 and CDR2 sequences are LNHDA and SQIVND (reference sequence). The CDR3 totals 17 residues. V gave up 9 bases and J gave up 0 bases, with 21 bases separating them. The DNA for the CDR3 is TGTGCCAGCTCACCACCGGGAGGTTCGATTAGCAATCAGCCCCAGCATTTT. Amino acids: CASSPPGGSISNQPQHF.

The chain joins TRBV24-1 to TRBJ1-4; no clear D. CDR3 length: 14 residues. Germline-derived CDR1 and CDR2 are KGHDR and SFDVKD. V lost 3 bases and J lost 4, with 8 bases in between. The CDR3 DNA reads as TGTGCCACCAGTGATGGGGTCCTTAATGAAAAACTGTTTTTT. Its translation is CATSDGVLNEKLFF.

CDR3 amino acids: CSARASGRGNEQYF. DNA for the CDR3: TGCAGTGCTAGAGCTAGCGGGAGGGGCAATGAGCAGTATTTT. The chain is built from TRBV20-1 and TRBJ2-3, with 12 bases aligning to TRBD2. This CDR3 contains 14 residues. Per the germline V gene, CDR1 is DFQATT and CDR2 is SNEGSKA (reference sequence). J was trimmed by 11 bases and V by 1 base; bases with no gene match: 7.

The chain combines TRBV20-1 with TRBJ1-2; tentatively, D is TRBD1 (5 bases). This CDR3 comprises 13 residues. Germline values: CDR1 DFQATT, CDR2 SNEGSKA (reference sequence). V lost 3 bases to trimming and J lost 5 bases, with 13 bases between them. CDR3 sequence (DNA): TGCAGTGCTAGCTACGCCGGGACTTATGGCTACACCTTC. It is translated as CSASYAGTYGYTF.

V usage is TRBV12-3 or TRBV12-4 and J usage is TRBJ1-3; the D is unclear. The V end was cut by 8 bases, the J end by 1 base, with 15 bases between. The CDR3 is 15 amino acids. CDR3 bases: TGTGCCAGCTCACCACCGAGCAGTTCTGGAAACACCATATATTTT. Residues: CASSPPSSSGNTIYF.

This clonotype was recorded many times. V is TRBV29-1 and J is TRBJ2-4; 9 nucleotides align to TRBD1. The V gene end was trimmed by 4 bases and the J gene end by 9 bases; junction bases not matched to a gene: 13. CDR1 is SQVTM and CDR2 is ANQGSEA in the germline V gene. The CDR3 consists of 15 residues. CDR3 sequence: CSVGSPQGAYGIQYF. CDR3 sequence (DNA): TGCAGCGTTGGAAGCCCACAGGGGGCTTATGGCATTCAGTACTTC.

The chain combines TRBV10-3 with TRBJ1-1; the match to TRBD1 covers 7 bases. CDR3 length equals 17 residues. The V gene's germline CDR1 is ENHRY and CDR2 SYGVKD. V dropped 5 bases and J dropped 6; count of bases not matched to a gene: 18. CDR3 bases: TGTGCCATCAGTCCAGGGGAAGGGGGCGCCTTAGGGGCTGAAGCTTTCTTT. Its translation: CAISPGEGGALGAEAFF.

The CDR3: CASSFAQGRYGYTF. The CDR3 DNA is TGTGCCAGCAGTTTCGCCCAGGGGAGGTATGGCTACACCTTC. The chain links TRBV28 to TRBJ1-2; perhaps TRBD1 as D (6 bases). CDR1 is MDHEN, CDR2 SYDVKM, per germline. The ends were cut back, 3 bases at V and 5 bases at J, with 13 bases in the middle. The CDR3 has 14 amino acids.